This entry is about one T cell receptor beta chain. The specificity of this receptor is unknown. No base quality values were provided; no much bigger clone lies one nucleotide off. The data belong to a study of T cell repertoires in cytomegalovirus infection (dated by TCRdb to about 2019). A note on the overall study: Because public TCR beta signatures pointed to carriage of CMV infection together with the matching HLA type, the HLA type of each donor mattered for the analysis. Overall study outcomes, separate from this receptor: In the ex vivo response, HLA-C-restricted CMV-specific TCR beta clonotypes were dominant, and in two of eight donors the single most frequent clonotype came from this HLA-C-restricted group. In both this cohort and an independent roughly 350-donor cohort, the cumulative frequency of public TCR beta family members distinguished carriers of CMV infection plus the relevant HLA type.

The germline V gene gives CDR1 as SGDLS and CDR2 as YYNGEE. Counted from cysteine to phenylalanine, this CDR3 has 18 amino acids. The CDR3 DNA has 54 bases and is translated from base 1. From V the trimming removes 1 base and from J it removes 7 bases, while the gene matches leave 11 bases of the junction unaccounted for. Sequencing took place on an Illumina HiSeq 1500. TCRdb redid the processing of the public reads, applying fastp at Q25 and MiXCR, and retained in-frame beta chains. Each CDR3 protein gets just one entry, which takes the most common genes and DNA from the rows behind it. In this sample the table shows about 180,000 distinct CDR3 sequences, about 18% of which occur a single time. Around 27% of the sample is held by the ten biggest clonotypes.

Sequencing used CD8+ T cells from PBMCs. In this chain, TRBV9 is recombined with TRBJ2-1; TRBD2 agrees with 13 junctional bases. The source of this sequence is a human donor in good health (CMV status not recorded). Some clones in this sample may be carry-over from other donors' samples. The bases read TGTGCCAGCAGCGTAAACCACCGGACTAGCGGGGGAGAAAATGAGCAGTTCTTC. This is translated as CASSVNHRTSGGENEQFF.